This T cell receptor (beta chain) was captured in a study of regulatory T cells in long-lasting Graves disease. On this clonotype itself: The junction departs from germline at one end; a sequencing error may be responsible.

The germline V gene has CDR1 SGHRS and CDR2 YFSETQ. The CDR3 consists of 15 residues. iRepertoire HTBI primers and Arm-PCR of CDR3 regions built TCR beta libraries. TCRdb recomputed calls from the multiplex PCR reads with MiXCR, one row per CDR3 protein. Among about 400,000 distinct CDR3 sequences listed, 20% were seen once. Time point meaning: persistent/refractory GD, antithyroid drugs over 5 years with positive TRAb. Following extraction of RNA from PBMCs, that RNA was used to make the TCR library. This receptor was identified in a female donor with Graves disease. The material sequenced was peripheral blood mononuclear cells (PBMCs), taken when the disease was refractory, from a patient treated with antithyroid drugs. The J gene is TRBJ2-5, the V gene TRBV5-1, with TRBD2 identical over 9 bases. Here the CDR3 reads CASSLSTIDSGRLNF. Here the CDR3 DNA reads TGCGCCAGCAGCTTGTCTACAATTGACAGCGGGAGGCTCAACTTC.